A selection of T cell receptor beta chains follows, all from one sample in a study of blood T cell repertoires in COVID-19. TCRdb's copy holds only in-frame clones and misses some; the assay was immunoSEQ multiplex PCR. This table has some 520,000 clones, 89% appearing once. The specimen sequenced was peripheral blood. The receptors shown here come from a young man with COVID-19, enrolled during active disease. Both conserved end residues are part of each CDR3. Some rows mark clone size as missing; the rest say once, few, many or name a class of expanded clone.

TRBJ1-1	TRBV27	once	CASSLQTNTEAFF
TRBJ1-2	TRBV15	.	CATSRVRGGYTF
TRBJ2-3	TRBV10-3	.	CAISADSVTDTQYF
TRBJ2-1	TRBV19	.	CASSIELAAAPGRDEQFF
TRBJ1-3	TRBV27	.	CASSLGGGSGNTIYF
TRBJ2-7	TRBV4-2	.	CASSQGDNGYEQYF
TRBJ1-2	TRBV2	many	CASSAQGRQGYTF
TRBJ2-5	TRBV5-1	.	CASSPGTGGETQYF
TRBJ2-5	TRBV5-6	.	CASSLSLAGGPAQETQYF
TRBJ2-3	TRBV4-1	.	CASSLLSGTGTDTQYF
TRBJ2-3	TRBV5-5	.	CASSQTTGSGGASDTQYF
TRBJ1-1	TRBV6-5	.	CASSPGQGFTEAFF
TRBJ2-7	TRBV12-5	.	CASAPGTGAYEQYF
TRBJ2-4	TRBV7-9	.	CASSLAFGEGAKNIQYF
TRBJ1-5	TRBV19	few	CASSIPGGQQPQHF
TRBJ2-7	TRBV20-1	.	CSALYTYEQYF
TRBJ2-3	TRBV29-1	.	CSSYTDTQYF
TRBJ2-7	TRBV2	.	CASSREQGPYEQYF
TRBJ2-1	TRBV5-6	once	CASRKIRGSSSYNEQFF
TRBJ2-7	TRBV10-1	.	CASSPRRGHNEQYF
TRBJ2-3	TRBV2	.	CASTYDSPLTDTQYF
TRBJ2-1	TRBV18	.	CASSPPGLATYNEQFF
TRBJ2-1	TRBV19	.	CASSLPLAGSIGQFF
TRBJ2-3	TRBV16	.	CASSQSAGGTDTQYF
TRBJ1-1	TRBV7-8	.	CASSLMGFGVNTEAFF
TRBJ2-3	TRBV19	.	CASSIDRSLAGMVTQYF
TRBJ1-2	TRBV5-4	.	CASSPRLQGAPDGYTF
TRBJ1-2	TRBV5-1	.	CASSWGTEGQIYTF
TRBJ2-7	TRBV12-3/TRBV12-4	.	CASSVLADAEQYF
TRBJ2-3	TRBV11-3	.	CASSLRGTSGTSTDTQYF
TRBJ2-3	TRBV5-1	.	CASRYAQSNTDTQYF
TRBJ2-7	TRBV2	.	CASRGKDRASHEQYF
TRBJ2-5	TRBV6-1	.	CASSGAGGPETQYF
TRBJ2-5	TRBV7-2	.	CASSPSEGQYF
TRBJ2-5	TRBV27	.	CASSFSGSYETQYF
TRBJ2-2	TRBV18	.	CASPGDRAGTGELFF
TRBJ1-1	TRBV11-2	.	CASSREHNTEAFF
TRBJ1-5	TRBV18	.	CASSLSDRGAQPQHF
TRBJ1-1	TRBV5-5	.	CASRPGTQNTEAFF
TRBJ1-3	TRBV10-2	.	CASSVVGQLSGNTIYF
TRBJ1-4	TRBV7-9	.	CASSFRDRSEKLFF
TRBJ2-1	TRBV19	once	CASTEGETPYNEQFF
TRBJ2-1	TRBV18	.	CASSPTGQGAIDEQFF
TRBJ1-1	TRBV5-6	.	CASSLNSAEAFF
TRBJ2-1	TRBV27	.	CASSYSGGSYNEQFF
TRBJ2-5	TRBV5-4	.	CASSLRLIAGGMQGETQYF
TRBJ1-2	TRBV19	.	CASSIMGARGYTF
TRBJ2-7	TRBV5-4	.	CASSQGPPYEQYF
TRBJ1-4	TRBV15	.	CATSGTGGIETSGFF
TRBJ1-1	TRBV18	.	CASSQRESGTEAFF
TRBJ1-5	TRBV7-2	.	CASSLGGQPQHF
TRBJ1-2	TRBV3-1/TRBV3-2	.	CASSSEAGRGGYTF
TRBJ1-1	TRBV6-1	.	CASSEQGLNTEAFF
TRBJ1-4	TRBV6-5	.	CASSYSRGQGFEKLFF
TRBJ2-7	TRBV6-1	few	CASSEWFSGAVNEQYF
TRBJ2-1	TRBV12-3/TRBV12-4	.	CASSSRLADEQFF